This T cell receptor beta chain was documented in a study of blood T cells in healthy people across ages. Whole-study results and caveats: Diversity was higher, and naive CD4+ cells more numerous, in long-lived donors than in aged donors. Strong correlation existed between TCR beta diversity and naive T cell percentage.

As to this clonotype: Its antigen is not known.

PCR was performed a second time for roughly 7 to 11 cycles using a sample-barcoded 5' primer and a J-beta primer mix. Each cDNA was tagged by a template-switch adaptor containing 12 random nucleotides. Via MiXCR, TCRdb re-called the 5' RACE reads, giving one row per CDR3 protein. The sample holds almost 1 million distinct CDR3 sequences, roughly 51% seen once. V lost 0 bases to trimming and J lost 1 base, with 11 bases between them. The germline CDR1 and CDR2 sequences are KGHDR and SFDVKD. The CDR3 loop spans 17 amino acids. Sample: blood. The chain uses TRBV24-1 and TRBJ2-2; either TRBD1 or TRBD2 may supply D (5 bases each). The sequence derives from a woman aged 55-69 years in good health. The CDR3 loop reads CATSDLGTPLNTGELFF. In DNA, the CDR3 is TGTGCCACCAGTGATTTGGGGACCCCTCTGAACACCGGGGAGCTGTTTTTT.